This T cell receptor (beta chain) derives from a study of monozygotic twins with inflammatory bowel disease. Notes on the study in general: No discrimination was achieved between different T cell subtypes.

Following a re-call of the 5' RACE reads, TCRdb has one entry per CDR3 protein and lacks DNA. This listing includes approximately 420,000 distinct CDR3 sequences. This CDR3 is built from 13 residues. The germline V gene has CDR1 GTSNPN and CDR2 SVGIG (reference sequence). In regard to this clonotype: Its antigen is currently unknown.

The sequenced sample consisted of blood. This receptor was obtained from a human donor with ulcerative colitis or Crohn's disease, or a healthy co-twin of an affected twin (not recorded which). The chain employs TRBV30 and TRBJ1-5. The CDR3: CAWRRAANQPQHF.